A selection of T cell receptor beta chains follows, all from one sample in a study of T cell changes during pregnancy in multiple sclerosis. The table came from immunoSEQ multiplex PCR; TCRdb's copy has only in-frame clones and leaves some out. This table holds 50,000 to 60,000 clones, over 90% found once. The sequencing used CD4+ T cells from peripheral blood mononuclear cells, collected in the second trimester of pregnancy. Receptor source: a female donor with multiple sclerosis, enrolled in a pregnancy study. CDR3s include the opening cysteine and the closing phenylalanine or tryptophan. A D gene is named only where the DNA matches it firmly. Only some rows state a clone size, as once, few, many or a class for expanded clones.

D: TRBD1
J: TRBJ1-1
V: TRBV5-6
size: .
CDR3: CASSLRLGTGSTAFF
DNA: TGTGCCAGCAGCTTAAGGTTGGGGACAGGGAGCACAGCTTTCTTT

D: .
J: TRBJ2-7
V: TRBV18
size: .
CDR3: CASSQASGHYEQYF
DNA: TGTGCCAGCTCACAAGCCAGTGGGCACTACGAGCAGTACTTC

D: .
J: TRBJ2-1
V: TRBV2
size: .
CDR3: CASSGSLAYSTFF
DNA: TGTGCCAGCAGTGGGTCCTTGGCTTACAGTACGTTCTTC

D: TRBD1
J: TRBJ1-2
V: TRBV28
size: .
CDR3: CASSPGQMYGYTF
DNA: TGTGCCAGCAGCCCGGGACAGATGTATGGCTACACCTTC

D: TRBD1
J: TRBJ1-1
V: TRBV27
size: once
CDR3: CASSLSPQGDTEAFF
DNA: TGTGCCAGCAGTTTATCACCCCAGGGGGACACTGAAGCTTTCTTT

D: .
J: TRBJ2-7
V: TRBV5-5
size: .
CDR3: CASSSIQGKGEQYF
DNA: TGTGCCAGCAGCTCGATTCAGGGAAAGGGTGAGCAGTACTTC

D: .
J: TRBJ2-3
V: TRBV5-6
size: .
CDR3: CASSYGQTSTDTQYF
DNA: TGTGCCAGCAGCTATGGACAGACTAGCACAGATACGCAGTATTTT

D: .
J: TRBJ1-6
V: TRBV27
size: .
CDR3: CASSSSGTPGGSPLHF
DNA: TGTGCCAGCAGTTCCTCCGGGACACCGGGGGGTTCACCCCTCCACTTT

D: TRBD1
J: TRBJ2-3
V: TRBV11-3
size: .
CDR3: CASSYRGVTDTQYF
DNA: TGTGCCAGCAGCTACAGGGGCGTGACAGATACGCAGTATTTT

D: .
J: TRBJ2-3
V: TRBV7-2
size: once
CDR3: CASSPGLSTDTQYF
DNA: TGTGCCAGCAGCCCGGGACTTAGCACAGATACGCAGTATTTT

D: TRBD1
J: TRBJ2-2
V: TRBV5-4
size: .
CDR3: CASTRDSNTGELFF
DNA: TGTGCCAGCACCAGGGACAGCAACACCGGGGAGCTGTTTTTT

D: TRBD1
J: TRBJ1-5
V: TRBV5-1
size: .
CDR3: CASSPTGADQPQHF
DNA: TGCGCCAGCAGCCCGACAGGGGCAGATCAGCCCCAGCATTTT

D: TRBD1
J: TRBJ1-2
V: TRBV5-8
size: .
CDR3: CASSFIDRDYGYTF
DNA: TGTGCCAGCAGCTTCATCGACAGGGACTATGGCTACACCTTC

D: TRBD1
J: TRBJ1-4
V: TRBV5-4
size: .
CDR3: CASSPDRATNEKLFF
DNA: TGTGCCAGCAGCCCGGACAGGGCTACTAATGAAAAACTGTTTTTT

D: .
J: TRBJ1-2
V: TRBV29-1
size: once
CDR3: CSVGGGGYGYTF
DNA: TGCAGCGTTGGGGGCGGGGGCTATGGCTACACCTTC

D: .
J: TRBJ2-7
V: TRBV15
size: .
CDR3: CATRGSDLEQYF
DNA: TGTGCCACCCGAGGGTCAGACCTCGAGCAGTACTTC

D: .
J: TRBJ2-3
V: TRBV27
size: .
CDR3: CASSFYPQGTTDTQYF
DNA: TGTGCCAGCAGTTTTTATCCTCAGGGAACCACAGATACGCAGTATTTT

D: TRBD1
J: TRBJ1-4
V: TRBV7-9
size: .
CDR3: CASSRDRANEKLFF
DNA: TGTGCCAGCAGCCGGGACAGGGCTAATGAAAAACTGTTTTTT

D: .
J: TRBJ2-5
V: TRBV6-1
size: once
CDR3: CASSELSGRTETQYF
DNA: TGTGCCAGCAGTGAATTGTCGGGGAGGACAGAGACCCAGTACTTC

D: TRBD1
J: TRBJ2-4
V: TRBV6-1
size: .
CDR3: CASSEGGTGYF
DNA: TGTGCCAGCAGTGAAGGTGGGACAGGATACTTC

D: .
J: TRBJ1-6
V: TRBV6-1
size: .
CDR3: CASSIERGGRSPLHF
DNA: TGTGCCAGCAGTATCGAGAGGGGTGGGAGGTCACCCCTCCACTTT

D: TRBD2
J: TRBJ2-3
V: TRBV7-6
size: .
CDR3: CASSPRLSGGATDTQYF
DNA: TGTGCCAGCAGCCCCCGACTTAGCGGGGGGGCCACAGATACGCAGTATTTT

D: .
J: TRBJ2-3
V: TRBV27
size: .
CDR3: CASSVLAGGTDTQYF
DNA: TGTGCCAGCAGTGTCCTAGCAGGGGGCACAGATACGCAGTATTTT

D: .
J: TRBJ2-5
V: TRBV5-1
size: .
CDR3: CASSFLALETQYF
DNA: TGCGCCAGCAGCTTCCTAGCGCTGGAGACCCAGTACTTC

D: TRBD2
J: TRBJ2-2
V: TRBV5-1
size: .
CDR3: CASSTGTSGNTGELFF
DNA: TGCGCCAGCAGCACAGGAACTAGCGGTAACACCGGGGAGCTGTTTTTT

D: .
J: TRBJ1-4
V: TRBV4-2
size: .
CDR3: CASSLMSDEKLFF
DNA: TGTGCCAGCAGCCTTATGTCTGATGAAAAACTGTTTTTT

D: .
J: TRBJ1-5
V: TRBV30
size: .
CDR3: CAWSVPRGGRNQPQHF
DNA: TGTGCCTGGAGTGTACCGAGGGGAGGACGGAATCAGCCCCAGCATTTT

D: TRBD1
J: TRBJ1-2
V: TRBV25-1
size: .
CDR3: CASSERAGGNYGYTF
DNA: TGTGCCAGCAGTGAACGAGCAGGGGGCAACTATGGCTACACCTTC

D: .
J: TRBJ2-3
V: TRBV7-2
size: .
CDR3: CASSLVIDTQYF
DNA: TGTGCCAGCAGCTTAGTTATAGATACGCAGTATTTT

D: .
J: TRBJ2-7
V: TRBV19
size: once
CDR3: CASNEQGTYEQYF
DNA: TGTGCCAGTAATGAACAGGGAACCTACGAGCAGTACTTC

D: .
J: TRBJ1-1
V: TRBV18
size: .
CDR3: CASSPGSVVSPFDREAFF
DNA: TGTGCCAGCTCACCAGGGAGCGTCGTCTCTCCCTTCGATAGAGAAGCTTTCTTT

D: TRBD1
J: TRBJ2-1
V: TRBV5-5
size: .
CDR3: CASSSMKSGTGFMNEQFF
DNA: TGTGCCAGCAGCTCAATGAAATCCGGGACAGGGTTTATGAATGAGCAGTTCTTC

D: TRBD2
J: TRBJ2-7
V: TRBV4-2
size: once
CDR3: CASSQGGRGLAGDQQYF
DNA: TGTGCCAGCAGCCAAGGGGGGAGGGGACTAGCGGGGGATCAGCAGTACTTC

D: TRBD2
J: TRBJ2-1
V: TRBV7-3
size: .
CDR3: CASSLSTSGAYNEQFF
DNA: TGTGCCAGCAGCTTATCGACTAGCGGAGCCTACAATGAGCAGTTCTTC

D: .
J: TRBJ1-5
V: TRBV9
size: .
CDR3: CASSKGGEQPQHF
DNA: TGTGCCAGCAGCAAAGGGGGGGAACAGCCCCAGCATTTT

D: .
J: TRBJ1-2
V: TRBV14
size: .
CDR3: CASSQDPDRKIYGYTF
DNA: TGTGCCAGCAGCCAAGACCCGGACAGAAAGATTTATGGCTACACCTTC

D: .
J: TRBJ2-7
V: TRBV6-1
size: .
CDR3: CASSEGPTSYEQYF
DNA: TGTGCCAGCAGTGAGGGCCCGACAAGCTACGAGCAGTACTTC

D: TRBD2
J: TRBJ2-5
V: TRBV9
size: .
CDR3: CASSAKGLAGEIQTQYF
DNA: TGTGCCAGCAGCGCGAAGGGACTAGCGGGGGAAATCCAGACCCAGTACTTC

D: .
J: TRBJ2-7
V: TRBV19
size: once
CDR3: CASSIARGYEQYF
DNA: TGTGCCAGTAGCATAGCTCGCGGATACGAGCAGTACTTC

D: TRBD2
J: TRBJ2-1
V: TRBV11-3
size: .
CDR3: CASSLGASGNPNEQFF
DNA: TGTGCCAGCAGCTTAGGGGCTAGCGGAAACCCCAATGAGCAGTTCTTC

D: .
J: TRBJ2-5
V: TRBV7-2
size: .
CDR3: CASSRDSQETQYF
DNA: TGTGCCAGCAGCCGGGACTCCCAAGAGACCCAGTACTTC

D: TRBD2
J: TRBJ2-5
V: TRBV5-1
size: .
CDR3: CASSLSGAQETQYF
DNA: TGCGCCAGCAGCTTGAGCGGGGCCCAAGAGACCCAGTACTTC

D: .
J: TRBJ1-1
V: TRBV14
size: .
CDR3: CASSQDRTLEAFF
DNA: TGTGCCAGCAGCCAAGATCGGACACTTGAAGCTTTCTTT

D: TRBD1
J: TRBJ1-2
V: TRBV2
size: .
CDR3: CASRGTGNSMRYTF
DNA: TGTGCCAGCAGGGGGACAGGAAATTCTATGCGCTACACCTTC

D: .
J: TRBJ2-2
V: TRBV2
size: .
CDR3: CASSEQSGELFF
DNA: TGTGCCAGCAGTGAACAATCCGGGGAGCTGTTTTTT

D: TRBD1
J: TRBJ2-1
V: TRBV29-1
size: .
CDR3: CSGRGGTGASYNEQFF
DNA: TGCAGCGGTAGAGGCGGGACAGGGGCCTCCTACAATGAGCAGTTCTTC

D: TRBD2
J: TRBJ2-1
V: TRBV6-6
size: .
CDR3: CASSPGLAPYNEQFF
DNA: TGTGCCAGCAGCCCCGGACTAGCGCCATACAATGAGCAGTTCTTC

D: .
J: TRBJ2-7
V: TRBV6-6
size: .
CDR3: CASKEAALSYEQYF
DNA: TGTGCCAGCAAGGAAGCGGCGTTATCCTACGAGCAGTACTTC

D: TRBD1
J: TRBJ2-5
V: TRBV7-9
size: once
CDR3: CASSFPGTGGVETQYF
DNA: TGTGCCAGCAGCTTTCCGGGGACAGGGGGCGTTGAGACCCAGTACTTC

D: .
J: TRBJ2-3
V: TRBV29-1
size: .
CDR3: CSVDQTRGDTQYF
DNA: TGCAGCGTTGACCAGACAAGGGGAGATACGCAGTATTTT

D: TRBD2
J: TRBJ2-5
V: TRBV7-7
size: .
CDR3: CASTHRPGEGETQYF
DNA: TGTGCTAGCACCCACCGCCCGGGGGAGGGGGAGACCCAGTACTTC

D: TRBD2
J: TRBJ2-5
V: TRBV13
size: .
CDR3: CASRAGLAGQETQYF
DNA: TGTGCCAGCAGGGCGGGACTAGCGGGCCAAGAGACCCAGTACTTC

D: .
J: TRBJ2-3
V: TRBV9
size: once
CDR3: CASSVSPRVIAKTEDTQYF
DNA: TGTGCCAGCAGCGTATCCCCCCGGGTAATAGCGAAAACGGAGGATACGCAGTATTTT